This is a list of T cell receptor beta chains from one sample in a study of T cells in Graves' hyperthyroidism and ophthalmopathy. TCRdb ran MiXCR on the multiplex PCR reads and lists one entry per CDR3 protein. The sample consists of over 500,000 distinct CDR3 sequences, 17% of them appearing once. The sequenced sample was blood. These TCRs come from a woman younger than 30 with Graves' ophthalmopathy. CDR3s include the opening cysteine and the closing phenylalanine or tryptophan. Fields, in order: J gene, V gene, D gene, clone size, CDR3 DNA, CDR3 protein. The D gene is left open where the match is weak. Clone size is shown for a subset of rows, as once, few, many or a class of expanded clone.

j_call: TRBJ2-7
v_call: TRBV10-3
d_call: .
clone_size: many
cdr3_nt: TGTGCCATCAGTCCCGGGTGGGACGAGCAGTACTTC
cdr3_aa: CAISPGWDEQYF

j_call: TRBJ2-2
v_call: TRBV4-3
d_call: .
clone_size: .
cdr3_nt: TGCGCCAGCAGCCAACCACGACTAGTTGGGGAGACCGGGGAGCTGTTTTTT
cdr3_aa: CASSQPRLVGETGELFF

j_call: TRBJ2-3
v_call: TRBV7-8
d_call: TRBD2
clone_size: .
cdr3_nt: TGTGCCAGCAGCCTCGGGGCTAGCGGGAGGTCTCCAGATACGCAGTATTTT
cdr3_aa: CASSLGASGRSPDTQYF

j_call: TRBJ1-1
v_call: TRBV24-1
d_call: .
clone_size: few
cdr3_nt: TGTGCCACCAGTGATTATGGGGGGGAAGCTTTCTTT
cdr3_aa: CATSDYGGEAFF

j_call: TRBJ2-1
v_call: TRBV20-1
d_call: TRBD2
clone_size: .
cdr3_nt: TGCAGTGCTTACCCGGGACTAGCGGGAGACTCCAATGAGCAGTTCTTC
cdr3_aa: CSAYPGLAGDSNEQFF

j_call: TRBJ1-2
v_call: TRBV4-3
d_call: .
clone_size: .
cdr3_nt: TGCGCCAGCAGCCAAGAAATATCAGGGTATGGCTATGGCTACACCTTC
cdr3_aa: CASSQEISGYGYGYTF

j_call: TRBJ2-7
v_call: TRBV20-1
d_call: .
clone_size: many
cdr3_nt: TGCAGTGCTAGAGATCTCTACGAGCAGTACTTC
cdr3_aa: CSARDLYEQYF

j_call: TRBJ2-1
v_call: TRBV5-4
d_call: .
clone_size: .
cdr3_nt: TGTGCCAGCAGCCAATTGAGGGGGAGCTCCTACAATGAGCAGTTCTTC
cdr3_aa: CASSQLRGSSYNEQFF

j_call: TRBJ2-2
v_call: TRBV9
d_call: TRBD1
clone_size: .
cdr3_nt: TGTGCCAGCAGCGTAACTTGGGGGGACAGGGAACTCTTTAACACCGGGGAGCTGTTTTTT
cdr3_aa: CASSVTWGDRELFNTGELFF

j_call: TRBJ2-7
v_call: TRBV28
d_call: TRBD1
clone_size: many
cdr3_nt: TGTGCCAGCAGTTGGGACAGGCCCCTGTCGTCGATCTACTTC
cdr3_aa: CASSWDRPLSSIYF

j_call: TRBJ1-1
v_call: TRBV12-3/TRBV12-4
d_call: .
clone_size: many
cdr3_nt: TGTGCCAGCTTCTACCTCGACGCGGGAGAAGCTTTCTTT
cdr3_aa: CASFYLDAGEAFF

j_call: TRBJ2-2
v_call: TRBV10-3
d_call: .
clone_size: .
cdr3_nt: TGTGCCATCAGAGGGGGGACGGGGGGAATTCGGGAGCTGTTTTTT
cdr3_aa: CAIRGGTGGIRELFF

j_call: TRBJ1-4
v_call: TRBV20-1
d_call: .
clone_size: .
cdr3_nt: TGCAGTGCTGGGGGGCAGAATGAAAAACTGTTTTTT
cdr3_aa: CSAGGQNEKLFF

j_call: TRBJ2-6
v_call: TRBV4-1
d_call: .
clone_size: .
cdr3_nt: TGCGCCAGCAGGAGGATTGCTGGGGCCAACGTCCTGACTTTC
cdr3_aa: CASRRIAGANVLTF

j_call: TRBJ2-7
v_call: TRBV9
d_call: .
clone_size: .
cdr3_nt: TGTGCCAGCAGCGTAGATGGCAGCTCCTACGAGCAGTACTTC
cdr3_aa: CASSVDGSSYEQYF

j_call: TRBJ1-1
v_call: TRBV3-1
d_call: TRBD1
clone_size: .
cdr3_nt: TGTGCCAGCAGCCCCAGGGTTGGGGACAGGGGGTTGGTGGCTGAAGCTTTCTTT
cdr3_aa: CASSPRVGDRGLVAEAFF

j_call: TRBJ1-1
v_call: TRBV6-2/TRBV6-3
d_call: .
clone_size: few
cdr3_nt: TGTGCCAGCAGTTACCAGGTGGGGGGCGAGGCTTTCTTT
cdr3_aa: CASSYQVGGEAFF

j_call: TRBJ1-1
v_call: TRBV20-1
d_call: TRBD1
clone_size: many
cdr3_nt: TGCAGTGCTTTGGACAGGGGGAACACTGAAGCTTTCTTT
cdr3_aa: CSALDRGNTEAFF

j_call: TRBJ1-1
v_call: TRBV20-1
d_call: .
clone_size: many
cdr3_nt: TGCAGTGCTAGAGATGGCAGTCGAAACACTGAAGCTTTCTTT
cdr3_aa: CSARDGSRNTEAFF

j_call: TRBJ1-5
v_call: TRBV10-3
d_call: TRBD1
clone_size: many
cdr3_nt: TGTGCCATCAGTGATTCGGACAGGGGATATCAGCCCCAGCATTTT
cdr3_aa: CAISDSDRGYQPQHF

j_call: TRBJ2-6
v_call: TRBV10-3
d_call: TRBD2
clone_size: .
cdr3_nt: TGTGCCATCAGTGACCCCGGGACTAGCGGCTCTGGGGCCAACGTCCTGACTTTC
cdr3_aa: CAISDPGTSGSGANVLTF

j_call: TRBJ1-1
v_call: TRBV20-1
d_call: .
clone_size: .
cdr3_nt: TGCAGTGCTAGACCGGGACGGACAAACATGAACACTGAAGCTTTCTTT
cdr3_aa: CSARPGRTNMNTEAFF

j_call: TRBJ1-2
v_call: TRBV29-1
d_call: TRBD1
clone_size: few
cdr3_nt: TGCAGCGTTCCCCCGCAGGGGGCCAGCTATGGCTACACCTTC
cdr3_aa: CSVPPQGASYGYTF

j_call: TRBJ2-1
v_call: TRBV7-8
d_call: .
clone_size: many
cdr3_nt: TGTGCCAGCAGCTTAGTTGAGGGAAGTGAGCAGTTCTTC
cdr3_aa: CASSLVEGSEQFF

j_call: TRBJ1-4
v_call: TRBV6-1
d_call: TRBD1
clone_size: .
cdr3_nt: TGTGCCAGCAGTTCCCCCGACGCAGGGGGAACAGAAAAACTGTTTTTT
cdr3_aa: CASSSPDAGGTEKLFF

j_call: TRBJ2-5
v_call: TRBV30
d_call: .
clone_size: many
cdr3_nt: TGTGCCGTGACAGGCGTTGCGGAGACCCAGTACTTC
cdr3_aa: CAVTGVAETQYF

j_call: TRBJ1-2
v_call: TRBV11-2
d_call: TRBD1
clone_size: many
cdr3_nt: TGTGCCAGCAGCGCACCGGGACAGGGGGCGTTTGGCTACACCTTC
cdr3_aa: CASSAPGQGAFGYTF

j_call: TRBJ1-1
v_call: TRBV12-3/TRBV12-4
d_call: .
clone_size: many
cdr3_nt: TGTGCCAGCTTAGGCGCGGAAAACGTTGAAGCTTTCTTT
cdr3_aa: CASLGAENVEAFF

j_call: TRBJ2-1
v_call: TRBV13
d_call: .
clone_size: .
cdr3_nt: TGTGCCAGCAGCTCGGGACAATCCTACAATGAGCAGTTCTTC
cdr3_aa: CASSSGQSYNEQFF

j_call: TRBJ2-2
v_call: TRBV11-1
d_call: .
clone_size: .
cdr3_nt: TGTGCCAGCGGACAGCCATACACCGGGGAGCTGTTTTTT
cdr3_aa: CASGQPYTGELFF

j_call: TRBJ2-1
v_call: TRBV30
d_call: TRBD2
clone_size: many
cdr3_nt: TGTGCCTGGAGTGTTCTAGCGGTAAACAATGAGCAGTTCTTC
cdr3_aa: CAWSVLAVNNEQFF

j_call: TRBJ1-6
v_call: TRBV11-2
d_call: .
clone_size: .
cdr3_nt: TGTGCCAGCAGCGTAACAGGCTCCCTCCACTTT
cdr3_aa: CASSVTGSLHF

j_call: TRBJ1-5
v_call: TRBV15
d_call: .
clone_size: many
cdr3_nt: TGTGCCACCAGCAGAGCCAGGGGTGGCAATCAGCCCCAGCATTTT
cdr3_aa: CATSRARGGNQPQHF

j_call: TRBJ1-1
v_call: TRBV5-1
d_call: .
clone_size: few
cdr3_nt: TGCGCCAGCAGCTTAGGGTGGGCAGGGATGAACACTGAAGCTTTCTTT
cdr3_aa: CASSLGWAGMNTEAFF

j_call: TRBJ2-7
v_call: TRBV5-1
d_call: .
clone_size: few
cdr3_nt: TGCGCCAGCAGCTTGGACGGCGAGAGGCTCTACGAGCAGTACTTC
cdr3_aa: CASSLDGERLYEQYF

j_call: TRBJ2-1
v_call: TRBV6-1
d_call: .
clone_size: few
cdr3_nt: TGTGCCAGCAGTGTATCCCAGGGCCTCAATGAGCAGTTCTTC
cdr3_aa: CASSVSQGLNEQFF

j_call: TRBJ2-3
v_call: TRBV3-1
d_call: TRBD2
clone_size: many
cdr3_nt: TGTGCCAGCAGCCAAGATGCGACTAGCGGGAACACAGATACGCAGTATTTT
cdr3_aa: CASSQDATSGNTDTQYF

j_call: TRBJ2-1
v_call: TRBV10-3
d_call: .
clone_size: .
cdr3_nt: TGTGCCATCACAGCGTCAAACTACAATGAGCAGTTCTTC
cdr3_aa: CAITASNYNEQFF

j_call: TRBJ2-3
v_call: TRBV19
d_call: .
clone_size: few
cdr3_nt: TGTGCCAGTAGTATAAGGCAGCCTGGGACGACGCAGTATTTT
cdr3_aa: CASSIRQPGTTQYF

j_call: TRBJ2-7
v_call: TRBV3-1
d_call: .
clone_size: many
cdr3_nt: TGTGCCAGCAGCCCCGGGTGGGAGTACGAGCAGTACTTC
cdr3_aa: CASSPGWEYEQYF

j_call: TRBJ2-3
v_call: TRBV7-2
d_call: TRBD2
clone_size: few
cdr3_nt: TGTGCCAGCAGCTTTCCCACCGCGGGGCGGGGGGGCCGCACAGATACGCAGTATTTT
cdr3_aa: CASSFPTAGRGGRTDTQYF

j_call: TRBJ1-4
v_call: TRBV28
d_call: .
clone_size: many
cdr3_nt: TGTGCCAGCAGAACGGTCAGGGGAAATGAAAAACTGTTTTTT
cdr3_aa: CASRTVRGNEKLFF

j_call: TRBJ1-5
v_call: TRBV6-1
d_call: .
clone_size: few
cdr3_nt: TGTGCCAGCAGTGAAGGGACCGGATTTAGTCAGCCCCAGCATTTT
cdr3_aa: CASSEGTGFSQPQHF

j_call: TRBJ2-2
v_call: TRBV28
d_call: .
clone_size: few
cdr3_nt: TGTGCCAGCAGTTACCGACCAGACGGGGAGCTGTTTTTT
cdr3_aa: CASSYRPDGELFF

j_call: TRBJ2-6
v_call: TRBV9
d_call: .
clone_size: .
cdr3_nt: TGTGCCAGCAGCGTAGAAGATGGTTCCTCTGGGGCCAACGTCCTGACTTTC
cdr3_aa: CASSVEDGSSGANVLTF

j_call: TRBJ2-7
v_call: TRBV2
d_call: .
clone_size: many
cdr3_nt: TGTGCCAGCGGGGACGGGTACGAGCAGTACTTC
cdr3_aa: CASGDGYEQYF